What follows is one T cell receptor beta chain and its context. The data were obtained in a study of OX40 agonist ivuxolimab in advanced cancers. CDR3 size: 15 residues. Between the trimmed V and J ends, which lost 1 base and 2 bases, there was a span of 11 bases. The germline gives CDR1 SGHDT, CDR2 YYEEEE. Profiled with immunoSEQ multiplex PCR; TCRdb holds only in-frame clones, not every one. Of tens of thousands of clones in the sample, around 89% were seen once. The rearrangement links TRBV5-6 to TRBJ2-3, with D perhaps being TRBD1 or TRBD2 (5 bases each). This sequence originates from an adult with an advanced solid tumor such as melanoma, head and neck, liver or kidney cancer. The sample was CD4+ or CD8+ T cells sorted from blood, taken in a trial of the OX40 agonist ivuxolimab. The CDR3 DNA reads as TGTGCCAGCAGCTTGACCGGGGACCACACAGATACGCAGTATTTT. Encoded protein: CASSLTGDHTDTQYF.